These 27 T cell receptor beta chains were all obtained from the same sample, sequenced in a study of blood T cell repertoires in COVID-19. Assay: immunoSEQ multiplex PCR; the TCRdb copy retains only in-frame clones and omits some. The data contain about 230,000 clones, 83% of them singletons. Sequencing used peripheral blood. These TCRs come from a woman in her 50s with acute or convalescent COVID-19.

The V gene is TRBV2, the J gene TRBJ1-2; maybe TRBD1 (6 bases). The V gene lost 8 bases and the J gene lost 8 bases, with 12 bases spanning the gap. Germline CDR1 reads SNHLY; CDR2 reads FYNNEI. The CDR3 loop spans 11 amino acids. The chain's CDR3 is CASPGTHGYTF. The CDR3 bases are TGTGCCAGCCCCGGGACACACGGCTACACCTTC. Full variable domain (rest looked up from reference TRBV2 and TRBJ1-2): EPEVTQTPSHQVTQMGQEVILRCVPISNHLYFYWYRQILGQKVEFLVSFYNNEISEKSEIFDDQFSVERPDGSNFTLKIRSTKLEDSAMYFCASPGTHGYTFGSGTRLTVV.

On this clone: Other DNA sequences in the same sample also yield this CDR3. The rearrangement joins TRBV28 to TRBJ1-1; no clear D gene. The CDR3 extends over 11 amino acids. Germline loops: CDR1 MDHEN, CDR2 SYDVKM. Trimming pared 6 bases from V and 3 bases from J, leaving 5 bases between. The CDR3 bases are TGTGCCAGCAGGAGGGACACTGAAGCTTTCTTT. Translated, it gives CASRRDTEAFF. The full variable domain, with the rest looked up from reference TRBV28 and TRBJ1-1, is DVKVTQSSRYLVKRTGEKVFLECVQDMDHENMFWYRQDPGLGLRLIYFSYDVKMKEKGDIPEGYSVSREKKERFSLILESASTNQTSMYLCASRRDTEAFFGQGTRLTVV.

V and J are TRBV28 and TRBJ1-2; 7 nucleotides match TRBD1. The germline V gene encodes CDR1 MDHEN and CDR2 SYDVKM. The CDR3 covers 12 residues. Trimming at V came to 8 bases and at J to 2 bases, leaving 2 bases not matched to a gene. In DNA form, the CDR3 reads TGTGCCAGCGAGGGACAGAACTATGGCTACACCTTC. Protein sequence: CASEGQNYGYTF.

This clone was recorded once. The chain combines TRBV12-3 or TRBV12-4 with TRBJ2-1; weak D call: TRBD1 (5 bases). Trimming shortened V by 5 bases and J by 0 bases, and 5 bases separated the two germline ends. This CDR3 is 13 amino acids long. The CDR3 loop is CASSDSSYNEQFF. The CDR3 nucleotides are TGTGCCAGCAGTGACAGCTCCTACAATGAGCAGTTCTTC.

V and J are TRBV7-2 and TRBJ1-5; D is unresolved. The CDR3 totals 13 residues. Germline-derived CDR1 and CDR2 are SGHTA and FQGNSA. Trimming pared 2 bases from V and 2 bases from J, leaving 4 bases between. The chain's CDR3 is CASSLTGNQPQHF. CDR3 bases: TGTGCCAGCAGCTTAACAGGCAATCAGCCCCAGCATTTT.

The genes are TRBV6-5 and TRBJ2-3, with TRBD1 as a possible D gene (6 bases). V lost 7 bases to trimming and J lost 2 bases, with 13 bases between them. The CDR3 contains 14 residues. From germline, CDR1 is MNHEY and CDR2 SVGAGI. This CDR3 reads CASNQRQATDTQYF. The DNA for the CDR3 is TGTGCCAGCAACCAACGACAGGCCACAGATACGCAGTATTTT.

This sequence joins TRBV7-2 and TRBJ1-2; 9 bases line up with TRBD1. The V gene end was trimmed by 6 bases and the J gene end by 8 bases; junction bases not matched to a gene: 13. The CDR3 length is 15 residues. Germline loops: CDR1 SGHTA, CDR2 FQGNSA. CDR3 protein: CASRFGGQGSAGYTF. Here the CDR3 DNA reads TGTGCCAGCAGATTCGGGGGACAGGGATCCGCCGGCTACACCTTC.

The rearrangement links TRBV7-2 to TRBJ1-1; the D is unclear. The germline gives CDR1 SGHTA, CDR2 FQGNSA. This CDR3 contains 16 residues. Trimming shortened V by 2 bases and J by 1 base, and 14 bases separated the two germline ends. The CDR3 loop is CASSLLSVPPNTEAFF. In DNA, the CDR3 is TGTGCCAGCAGCTTACTGTCGGTCCCGCCGAACACTGAAGCTTTCTTT.

The chain employs TRBV7-2 and TRBJ2-7; 10 bases agree with TRBD1. The germline gives CDR1 SGHTA, CDR2 FQGNSA. This CDR3 is built from 16 residues. V was clipped by 5 bases and J by 2 bases; unmatched bases: 9. CDR3 protein: CASSVAGTGVPYEQYF. As DNA, the CDR3 is TGTGCCAGCAGCGTGGCCGGGACAGGGGTTCCCTACGAGCAGTACTTC.

This clone turned up a few times. The V call is TRBV6-5, the J call TRBJ1-2; TRBD1 matches 9 bases. Germline CDR1 reads MNHEY; CDR2 reads SVGAGI. This CDR3 has 13 residues. V shed 7 bases and J 7 bases; nucleotides not matched to a gene: 7. Written as DNA, the CDR3 is TGTGCCAGCAAGAACACAGGGGGCGGTGGCTACACCTTC. This codes for CASKNTGGGGYTF.

The chain uses TRBV27 and TRBJ1-2; 9 bases match TRBD1. Germline V gene lookup returns CDR1 MNHEY and CDR2 SMNVEV (reference sequence). This CDR3 has 16 amino acids. The ends lost 6 bases at V and 4 bases at J; junction bases unmatched: 12. CDR3 coding DNA: TGTGCCAGCAGAAGGACAGGGGCACGAGTCCTCTATGGCTACACCTTC. Translation: CASRRTGARVLYGYTF.

The V gene is TRBV6-1, the J gene TRBJ2-7, with D tentatively TRBD2 (6 bases). With 3 bases removed from V and 1 base from J, the gap between germline ends came to 7 bases. This CDR3 is 13 amino acids long. Germline V gene lookup returns CDR1 MNHNS and CDR2 SASEGT. In nucleotides, the CDR3 is TGTGCCAGCAGTGAGGGGGGATCCTACGAGCAGTACTTC. This translates into CASSEGGSYEQYF.

This chain uses TRBV30 with TRBJ1-6; 10 nucleotides agree with TRBD1. The CDR3 sequence is 14 residues long. CDR1 is GTSNPN, CDR2 SVGIG, per germline (reference sequence). With V trimmed by 1 base and J by 9 bases, 3 bases remained unmatched. Written as DNA, the CDR3 is TGTGCCTGGAGTGGCGGGACAGGGGTTTCACCCCTCCACTTT. Amino acid sequence: CAWSGGTGVSPLHF. The full variable domain, rest sourced from reference TRBV30 and TRBJ1-6, is SQTIHQWPATLVQPVGSPLSLECTVEGTSNPNLYWYRQAAGRGLQLLFYSVGIGQISSEVPQNLSASRPQDRQFILSSKKLLLSDSGFYLCAWSGGTGVSPLHFGNGTRLTVT.

V gene TRBV28 combines with J gene TRBJ2-3; D might be TRBD2 (6 bases). Germline CDR1 and CDR2: MDHEN and SYDVKM. This CDR3 comprises 15 residues. Trimming cost V 3 bases and J 0 bases, with 10 bases left between them. The CDR3 DNA sequence: TGTGCCAGCAGTTTCTACGGGACTAGCACAGATACGCAGTATTTT. This translates into CASSFYGTSTDTQYF.

This chain connects TRBV3-1 (or the pseudogene TRBV3-2) to TRBJ1-5; possible D gene TRBD1, 5 bases. Germline V gene sequence: CDR1 LGHDT, CDR2 YNNKEL (reference sequence). Trimming took off 0 bases at V and 4 bases at J, with 10 bases between the two ends. The CDR3 sequence is 15 residues long. In nucleotides, the CDR3 is TGTGCCAGCAGCCAAGAATCCCGGGGGAATCAGCCCCAGCATTTT. It codes for CASSQESRGNQPQHF.

The chain links TRBV28 to TRBJ1-5, with TRBD1 matching over 9 bases. Trimming took 7 bases from V and 5 from J; bases not matched to a gene: 3. The CDR3 is 13 amino acids. The germline CDR1 and CDR2 sequences are MDHEN and SYDVKM. In DNA form, the CDR3 reads TGTGCCAGCACCAGGACAGGGGATCAGCCCCAGCATTTT. Translating it yields CASTRTGDQPQHF.

Remarks on this clone: In the same sample, other DNA sequences code for this CDR3. V is TRBV3-1 (or the pseudogene TRBV3-2) and J is TRBJ1-1, with 9 bases that match TRBD1. J gave up 5 bases and V 6 bases, and 7 bases lay outside the gene matches. The CDR3 has 14 amino acids. Germline V CDR1 and CDR2: LGHDT, YNNKEL (reference sequence). CDR3 nucleotides: TGTGCCAGCAGTCTAGGACAGGGGAGGACTGAAGCTTTCTTT. This sequence encodes CASSLGQGRTEAFF.

The chain recombines TRBV2 with TRBJ2-1; 8 bases fit TRBD2. V shed 6 bases and J 5 bases; nucleotides not matched to a gene: 18. CDR3 length: 18 amino acids. The germline V gene encodes CDR1 SNHLY and CDR2 FYNNEI. CDR3 region: CASRRSGVRLEGHNEQFF. In DNA, the CDR3 is TGTGCCAGCAGACGTAGCGGGGTAAGGTTAGAGGGACACAATGAGCAGTTCTTC.

The table lists this clone with a count of one. This chain connects TRBV7-2 to TRBJ2-1, with D perhaps TRBD2 (6 bases). Trimming removed 4 bases at V and 7 bases at J, with 11 bases between. CDR3 size: 13 residues. Germline CDR1 is SGHTA and CDR2 is FQGNSA. CDR3 in amino acids: CASSSETRNEQFF. CDR3 bases: TGTGCCAGCAGCTCCGAGACTAGGAATGAGCAGTTCTTC.

This clone came up once. The J gene is TRBJ1-6, the V gene TRBV27, with a weak D call TRBD1 (5 bases). Trimming took off 5 bases at V and 0 bases at J, with 11 bases between the two ends. CDR3 size: 16 residues. The germline V gene has CDR1 MNHEY and CDR2 SMNVEV (reference sequence). CDR3 region: CASSHRQSSYNSPLHF. The CDR3 nucleotides read TGTGCCAGCAGTCACCGACAGAGCTCCTATAATTCACCCCTCCACTTT.

The chain recombines TRBV28 with TRBJ2-3, with 7 bases that match TRBD2. V gave up 8 bases and J gave up 2 bases; unmatched junction bases: 4. Germline loops: CDR1 MDHEN, CDR2 SYDVKM. CDR3 size: 13 residues. This chain's CDR3 is CASLGGYTDTQYF. The CDR3 coding sequence is TGTGCCAGCCTGGGGGGGTACACAGATACGCAGTATTTT.

This clone was found once. The chain carries TRBV19 and TRBJ2-1, with a possible D match to TRBD2 (5 bases). This CDR3 contains 15 residues. In germline, CDR1 is LNHDA, CDR2 SQIVND (reference sequence). Trimming left V 4 bases short and J 1 base short, with 11 bases between. The CDR3 nucleotides read TGTGCCAGTAGTAGAATAGCGAATTCCTACAATGAGCAGTTCTTC. Encoded protein: CASSRIANSYNEQFF.

The chain uses TRBV7-9 and TRBJ2-7; TRBD2 matches 7 bases. With V trimmed by 3 bases and J by 5 bases, 7 bases remained unmatched. Germline CDR1 and CDR2: SEHNR and FQNEAQ (reference sequence). The CDR3 totals 14 residues. The CDR3 region is CASSLGGIVNEQYF. The CDR3 bases are TGTGCCAGCAGCTTGGGGGGGATAGTAAACGAGCAGTACTTC.

The V call is TRBV27, the J call TRBJ2-7, with 9 bases identical to TRBD1. This CDR3 has 16 residues. With 6 bases clipped from V and 7 bases from J, the junction kept 16 bases outside the gene matches. Germline V gene lookup returns CDR1 MNHEY and CDR2 SMNVEV (reference sequence). Here the CDR3 reads CASSRYIGTGFLEQYF. The CDR3 nucleotides are TGTGCCAGCAGCCGTTATATCGGGACAGGGTTCCTAGAGCAGTACTTC.

J is TRBJ2-3 and V is TRBV24-1; perhaps TRBD1 as D (6 bases). The CDR3 is made up of 16 amino acids. V was trimmed by 3 bases and J by 1 base, leaving 13 bases between them. The germline CDR1 and CDR2 sequences are KGHDR and SFDVKD. The CDR3: CATSDAQGRGTDTQYF. Written as DNA, the CDR3 is TGTGCCACCAGTGATGCGCAGGGGCGGGGCACAGATACGCAGTATTTT.

This sequence joins TRBV6-2 or TRBV6-3 and TRBJ2-2; 13 bases are shared with TRBD2. J gave up 1 base and V 2 bases, and 4 bases lay outside the gene matches. Germline V lookup: CDR1 MNHEY, CDR2 SVGEGT. This CDR3 has 18 amino acids. For the CDR3, the DNA is TGTGCCAGCAGTTACCCAAGACTAGCGGGGGGGAACACCGGGGAGCTGTTTTTT. Translated: CASSYPRLAGGNTGELFF.

This sequence joins TRBV2 and TRBJ2-4; the D is unclear. The length of the CDR3 is 15 residues. The germline CDR1 and CDR2 sequences are SNHLY and FYNNEI. Trimming stripped 7 bases from V and 0 bases from J, with 13 bases between. The CDR3: CASKEYKLAKNIQYF. The CDR3 DNA follows: TGTGCCAGCAAGGAGTACAAACTAGCCAAAAACATTCAGTACTTC.